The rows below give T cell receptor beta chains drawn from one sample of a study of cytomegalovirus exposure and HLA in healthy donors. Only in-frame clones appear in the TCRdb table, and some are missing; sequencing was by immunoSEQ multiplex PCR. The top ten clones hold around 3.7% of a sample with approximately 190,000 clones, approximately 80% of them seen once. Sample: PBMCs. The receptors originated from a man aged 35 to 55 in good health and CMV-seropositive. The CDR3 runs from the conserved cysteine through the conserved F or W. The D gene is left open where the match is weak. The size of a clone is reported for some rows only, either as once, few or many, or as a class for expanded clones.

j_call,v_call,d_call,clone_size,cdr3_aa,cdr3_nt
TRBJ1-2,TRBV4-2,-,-,CASSQDRREFGYTF,TGTGCCAGCAGCCAAGATCGGAGGGAATTCGGATACACCTTC
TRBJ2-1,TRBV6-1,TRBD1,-,CASSGTGYFLEQFF,TGTGCCAGCAGCGGGACAGGATATTTCTTGGAGCAGTTCTTC
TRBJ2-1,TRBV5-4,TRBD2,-,CASSPGLAGGDEQFF,TGTGCCAGCAGCCCGGGACTAGCGGGAGGAGATGAGCAGTTCTTC
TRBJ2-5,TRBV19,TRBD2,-,CASRPRKTSDQETQYF,TGTGCCAGTAGACCTAGAAAGACTAGCGATCAAGAGACCCAGTACTTC
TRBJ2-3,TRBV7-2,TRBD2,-,CASSRRLAESDTQYF,TGTGCCAGCAGCCGACGACTAGCGGAGTCAGATACGCAGTATTTT
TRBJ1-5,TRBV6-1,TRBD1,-,CASRDRGGGQPQHF,TGTGCCAGCAGGGACAGGGGGGGCGGGCAGCCCCAGCATTTT
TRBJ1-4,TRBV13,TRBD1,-,CASSLQRAGGYEKLFF,TGTGCCAGCAGCTTACAGCGCGCAGGGGGGTATGAAAAACTGTTTTTT
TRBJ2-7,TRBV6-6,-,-,CASSSQGGGYEQYF,TGTGCCAGCAGTTCACAGGGAGGGGGCTACGAGCAGTACTTC
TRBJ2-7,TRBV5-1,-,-,CASSLEGQSPYEQYF,TGCGCCAGCAGCTTGGAGGGGCAGAGCCCCTACGAGCAGTACTTC
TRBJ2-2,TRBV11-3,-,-,CASSLVSGADGELFF,TGTGCCAGCAGCTTAGTTAGCGGCGCAGACGGGGAGCTGTTTTTT
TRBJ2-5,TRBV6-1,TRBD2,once,CASDAASGVGGTQYF,TGTGCCAGCGATGCCGCTAGCGGGGTTGGAGGGACCCAGTACTTC
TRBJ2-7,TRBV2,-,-,CASSEGLTAYEQYF,TGTGCCAGCAGTGAAGGACTAACAGCCTACGAGCAGTACTTC
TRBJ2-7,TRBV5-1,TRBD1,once,CASSVRTGGNYEQYF,TGCGCCAGCAGCGTCCGGACAGGGGGAAACTACGAGCAGTACTTC
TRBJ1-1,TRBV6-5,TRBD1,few,CASSYDRGNTEAFF,TGTGCCAGCAGTTACGACAGGGGTAACACTGAAGCTTTCTTT
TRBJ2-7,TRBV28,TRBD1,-,CATGTGLYEQYF,TGTGCCACCGGGACAGGACTCTACGAGCAGTACTTC
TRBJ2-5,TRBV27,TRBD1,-,CASSPSTGIETQYF,TGTGCCAGCAGTCCTTCGACAGGGATAGAGACCCAGTACTTC